This T cell receptor beta chain was documented in a study of blood T cell repertoires in COVID-19 (dated by TCRdb to between 2020 and 2021). For the wider study: Collaborator samples came from the United States, Italy and Spain and covered acute and convalescent phases of COVID-19. The prospective study material was composed of cDNA or gDNA derived from T cells, B-cell-depleted T cells, or PBMCs. The dataset comprised deeply sampled blood TCRbeta repertoires from subjects exposed to, actively infected with, or recovered from COVID-19. The repertoires were made available in a free public database intended to serve as a resource for research on the immune response to SARS-CoV-2. The samples were drawn from the first 160 participants of the ongoing ImmuneRACE study and from over 950 subjects provided by 6 global collaborators. Sample metadata almost always included a de-identified subject ID, COVID-19 status, age in years and sex. Where available, HLA class I and class II types were obtained from metadata supplied by the sample provider rather than from assay-based typing. Summary of the overall study and its limitations: Clinical and demographic metadata were provided uncurated, with the amount varying by source and participant.

Remarks on this clone: There is no known antigen for this receptor. Qualities for individual bases were not recorded, and no much larger clone is one base off.

TCRbeta CDR3 regions were amplified from genomic DNA by means of the immunoSEQ Assay, a bias-controlled multiplex PCR. The published analysis was carried out like this. The number of nucleated cells in each sample was estimated by amplification of reference gene primers within the assay. To quantify the absolute abundance of each unique TCRbeta CDR3 rearrangement, sequence reads were collapsed and filtered. For each sample, productive Simpson clonality was calculated as the square root of Simpson's diversity index over productive rearrangements. Not all clones reach the TCRdb copy of this immuneACCESS table, which keeps in-frame sequences only. Checked studies attribute under half of the gap to unresolved V genes and leave the rest unexplained. The V and J calls and clone size are taken from that table; D and trimming were inferred from the DNA. The sample yields nearly 200,000 clones; 80% to 85% were counted once. The biggest ten clones account for 6% to 8% of the sample.

The V end loses 8 bases and the J end loses 0 bases, and a stretch of 11 bases separates them. The CDR3 runs 14 amino acids, cysteine and phenylalanine included. Solely the CDR3 DNA is kept, with 42 bases framed from the first base. CDR1 LNHDA and CDR2 SQIVND were looked up in the germline V gene (reference sequence). Participants in the prospective study were aged roughly 18 to 89 years, lived in 20 to 30 United States geographic areas, and enrolled through a virtual design. In the prospective study, participants were assigned to cohorts based on the clinical history participants reported in a screening survey and a study questionnaire. For ImmuneRACE Cohort 3, a participant was defined as recovered based on two consecutive negative NP/OP PCR tests, clearance by a healthcare professional, or resolution of symptoms. Each participant in the prospective study had whole blood, serum and a nasopharyngeal or oropharyngeal swab collected by mobile phlebotomists. Over a roughly 2-month period, participants in the prospective study had the option of providing additional blood draws and questionnaires. Before DNA extraction, blood samples from the prospective study were shipped at room temperature or frozen.

Sequencing was performed on PBMCs or T cells enriched from blood (not recorded which). The chain couples TRBV19 to TRBJ1-3, with the D gene not confidently named. The clonotype was recovered from a man aged 40-49 years who had recovered from COVID-19. The sequenced DNA: TGTGCCAGTGGGAGAGGGAGCTCTGGAAACACCATATATTTT. The encoded protein is CASGRGSSGNTIYF.